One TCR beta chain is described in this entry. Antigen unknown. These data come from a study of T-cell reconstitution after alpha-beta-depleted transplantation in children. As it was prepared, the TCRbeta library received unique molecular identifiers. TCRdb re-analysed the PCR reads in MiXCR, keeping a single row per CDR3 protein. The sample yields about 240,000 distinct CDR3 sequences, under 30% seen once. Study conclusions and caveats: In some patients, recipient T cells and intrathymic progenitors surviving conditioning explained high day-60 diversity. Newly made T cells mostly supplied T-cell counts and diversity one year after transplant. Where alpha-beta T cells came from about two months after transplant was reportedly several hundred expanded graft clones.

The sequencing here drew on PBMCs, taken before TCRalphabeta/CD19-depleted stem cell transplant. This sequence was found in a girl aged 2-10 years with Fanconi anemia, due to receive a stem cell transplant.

The CDR3 bases are TGCAGTGCGCAGCCGGACAGGGGAAACATTCAGTACTTC. Translating gives CSAQPDRGNIQYF. V is TRBV20-1 and J is TRBJ2-4; 9 bases agree with TRBD1. This CDR3 is built from 13 residues. The germline V gene encodes CDR1 DFQATT and CDR2 SNEGSKA (reference sequence). V shed 6 bases and J 6 bases; nucleotides not matched to a gene: 6.